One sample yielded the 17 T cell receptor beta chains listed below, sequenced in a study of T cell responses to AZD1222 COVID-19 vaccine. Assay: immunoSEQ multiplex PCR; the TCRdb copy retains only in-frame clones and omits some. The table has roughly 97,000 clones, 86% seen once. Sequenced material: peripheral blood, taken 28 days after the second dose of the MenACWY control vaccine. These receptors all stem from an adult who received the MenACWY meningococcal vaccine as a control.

For the CDR3, the DNA is TGTGCCAGCAGCTGGGGCGGGGGCATGGGCAATCAGCCCCAGCATTTT. It translates to CASSWGGGMGNQPQHF. The chain links TRBV5-4 to TRBJ1-5, with D maybe TRBD1 (6 bases). V was shortened by 3 bases and J by 2 bases, with 15 bases between the two germline ends. This CDR3 comprises 16 residues. Germline-derived CDR1 and CDR2 are SGHNT and YYREEE (reference sequence).

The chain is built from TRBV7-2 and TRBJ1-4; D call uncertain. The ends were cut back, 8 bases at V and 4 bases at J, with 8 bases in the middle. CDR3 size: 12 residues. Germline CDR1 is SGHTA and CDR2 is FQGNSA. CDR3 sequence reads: CASSVSNEKLFF. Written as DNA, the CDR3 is TGTGCCAGCTCGGTCAGTAATGAAAAACTGTTTTTT.

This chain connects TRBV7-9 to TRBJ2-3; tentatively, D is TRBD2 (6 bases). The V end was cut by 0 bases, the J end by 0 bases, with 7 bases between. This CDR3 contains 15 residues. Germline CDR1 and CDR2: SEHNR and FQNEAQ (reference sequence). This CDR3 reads CASSLALASTDTQYF. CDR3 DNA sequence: TGTGCCAGCAGCTTAGCTCTAGCGAGCACAGATACGCAGTATTTT.

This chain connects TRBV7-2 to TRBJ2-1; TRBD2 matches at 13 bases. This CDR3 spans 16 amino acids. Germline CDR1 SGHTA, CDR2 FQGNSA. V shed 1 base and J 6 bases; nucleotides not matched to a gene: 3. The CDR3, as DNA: TGTGCCAGCAGCTTAGGTGGGACTAGCGGGGTCAATGAGCAGTTCTTC. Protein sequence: CASSLGGTSGVNEQFF.

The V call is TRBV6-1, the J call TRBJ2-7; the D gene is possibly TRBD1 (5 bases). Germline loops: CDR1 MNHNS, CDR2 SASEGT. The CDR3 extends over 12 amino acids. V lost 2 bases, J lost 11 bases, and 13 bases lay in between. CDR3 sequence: CASSEYRAGKYF. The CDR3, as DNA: TGTGCCAGCAGTGAATATAGGGCAGGGAAGTACTTC.

CDR3 in DNA: TGCGCCAGCAGCTCAGCGGGGGAGTCGGCAGATACGCAGTATTTT. Protein product: CASSSAGESADTQYF. The V and J genes are TRBV5-1 and TRBJ2-3; 8 nucleotides agree with TRBD2. CDR1 is SGHRS and CDR2 is YFSETQ in the germline V gene. V shed 3 bases, J shed 4 bases, and the junction held 7 bases outside the gene matches. This CDR3 is 15 amino acids long.

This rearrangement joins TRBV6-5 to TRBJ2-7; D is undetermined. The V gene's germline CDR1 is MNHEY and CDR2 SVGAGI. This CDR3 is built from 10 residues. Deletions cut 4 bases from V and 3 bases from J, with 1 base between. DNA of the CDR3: TGTGCCAGCAGTTTCTACGAGCAGTACTTC. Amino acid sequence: CASSFYEQYF.

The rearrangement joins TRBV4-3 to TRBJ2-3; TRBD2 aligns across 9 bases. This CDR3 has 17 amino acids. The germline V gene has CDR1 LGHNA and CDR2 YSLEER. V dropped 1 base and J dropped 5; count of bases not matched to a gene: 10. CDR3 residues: CASSQGGSGGSVDTQYF. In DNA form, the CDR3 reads TGCGCCAGCAGCCAAGGGGGGAGCGGGGGGTCCGTAGATACGCAGTATTTT.

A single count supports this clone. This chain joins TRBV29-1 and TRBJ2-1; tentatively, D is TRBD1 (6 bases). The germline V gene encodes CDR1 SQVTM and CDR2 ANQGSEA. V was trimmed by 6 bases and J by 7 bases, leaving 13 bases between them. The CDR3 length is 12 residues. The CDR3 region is CSVQGMRNEQFF. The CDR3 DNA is TGCAGCGTCCAGGGGATGCGGAATGAGCAGTTCTTC.

CDR3 residues: CASSLGSQGAQPQHF. The CDR3 nucleotides read TGTGCCAGCAGCTTAGGTTCGCAGGGGGCCCAGCCCCAGCATTTT. This chain uses TRBV7-2 with TRBJ1-5, with 8 bases matching TRBD1. The CDR3 is 15 amino acids. Germline V CDR1 and CDR2: SGHTA, FQGNSA. V trimming: 1 base; J trimming: 7 bases; junction bases outside the gene matches: 6. Variable domain in full (rest from reference TRBV7-2 and TRBJ1-5): GAGVSQSPSNKVTEKGKDVELRCDPISGHTALYWYRQSLGQGLEFLIYFQGNSAPDKSGLPSDRFSAERTGGSVSTLTIQRTQQEDSAVYLCASSLGSQGAQPQHFGDGTRLSIL.

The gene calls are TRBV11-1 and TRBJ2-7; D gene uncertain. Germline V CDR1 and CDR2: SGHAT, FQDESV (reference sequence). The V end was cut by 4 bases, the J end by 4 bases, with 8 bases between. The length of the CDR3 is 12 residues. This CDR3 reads CASSSSQYEQYF. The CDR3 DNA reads TGTGCCAGCAGCTCTTCCCAGTACGAGCAGTACTTC.

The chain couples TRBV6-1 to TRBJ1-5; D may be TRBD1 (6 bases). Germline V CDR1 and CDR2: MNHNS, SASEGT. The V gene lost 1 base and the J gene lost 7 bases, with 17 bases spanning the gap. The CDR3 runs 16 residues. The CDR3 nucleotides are TGTGCCAGCAGTGAAGTTGGGGGCAGTGGTCGACAGCCCCAGCATTTT. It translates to CASSEVGGSGRQPQHF.

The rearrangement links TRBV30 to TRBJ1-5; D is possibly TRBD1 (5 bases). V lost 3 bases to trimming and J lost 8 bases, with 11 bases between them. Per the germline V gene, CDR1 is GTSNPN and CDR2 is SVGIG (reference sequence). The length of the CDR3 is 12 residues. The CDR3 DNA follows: TGTGCCTGGAGGGGTGAAGGGGAGCCCCAGCATTTT. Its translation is CAWRGEGEPQHF. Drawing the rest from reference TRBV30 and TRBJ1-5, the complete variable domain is SQTIHQWPATLVQPVGSPLSLECTVEGTSNPNLYWYRQAAGRGLQLLFYSVGIGQISSEVPQNLSASRPQDRQFILSSKKLLLSDSGFYLCAWRGEGEPQHFGDGTRLSIL.

This CDR3 is CASSPGGGSYNEQFF. CDR3 nucleotide sequence: TGTGCCAGCAGCCCCGGGGGTGGCTCCTACAATGAGCAGTTCTTC. The V and J genes are TRBV4-2 and TRBJ2-1; D may be TRBD2 (6 bases). Germline CDR1 reads LGHNA; CDR2 reads YNFKEQ. V shed 4 bases and J shed 0 bases, with 10 bases lying between them. The CDR3 consists of 15 residues.

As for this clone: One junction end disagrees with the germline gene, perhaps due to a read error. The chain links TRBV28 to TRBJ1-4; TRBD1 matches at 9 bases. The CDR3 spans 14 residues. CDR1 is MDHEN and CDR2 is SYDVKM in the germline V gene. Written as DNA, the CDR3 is TGTGCCAGCAGTTTACTGCGACAGGACAGGGGTTTTGTTTTT. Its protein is CASSLLRQDRGFVF.

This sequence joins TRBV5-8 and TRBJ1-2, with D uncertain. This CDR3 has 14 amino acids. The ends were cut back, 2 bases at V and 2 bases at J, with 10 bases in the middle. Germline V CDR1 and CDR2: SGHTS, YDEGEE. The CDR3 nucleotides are TGTGCCAGCAGCTTCCCACCGACAAACTATGGCTACACCTTC. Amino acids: CASSFPPTNYGYTF. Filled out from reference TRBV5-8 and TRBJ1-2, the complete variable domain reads EAGVTQSPTHLIKTRGQQATLRCSPISGHTSVYWYQQALGLGLQFLLWYDEGEERNRGNFPPRFSGRQFPNYSSELNVNALELEDSALYLCASSFPPTNYGYTFGSGTRLTVV.

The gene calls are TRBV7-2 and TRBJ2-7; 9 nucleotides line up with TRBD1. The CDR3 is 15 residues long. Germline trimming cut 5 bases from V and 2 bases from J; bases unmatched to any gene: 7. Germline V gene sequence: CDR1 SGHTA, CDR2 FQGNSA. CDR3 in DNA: TGTGCCAGCAGCCCGTCCCGGGACAGGGCCTACGAGCAGTACTTC. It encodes CASSPSRDRAYEQYF.